A selection of T cell receptor beta chains follows, all from one sample in a study of T cell repertoires in cytomegalovirus infection. TCRdb ran MiXCR on the reads and lists one entry per CDR3 protein. The sample has around 430,000 distinct CDR3 sequences; roughly 43% are singletons. Their recognized antigens are unknown. Source: cultured PBMCs, taken from culture after CMV antigen stimulation. The source of these receptors is a human donor in good health (CMV status not recorded). Some clones in this sample may be carry-over from other donors' samples. Both conserved end residues are part of each CDR3. Each record gives: V gene, clone size, D gene, J gene, CDR3 protein, CDR3 DNA. A D gene is named only where the DNA matches it firmly. Clone size is not always given. Where it is, it says once, few, many or a class for expanded clones.

v_call: TRBV7-8
clone_size: few
d_call: -
j_call: TRBJ2-2
cdr3_aa: CASSPRRATTGELFF
cdr3_nt: TGTGCCAGCAGCCCCCGTCGGGCAACCACCGGGGAGCTGTTTTTT

v_call: TRBV7-2
clone_size: many
d_call: -
j_call: TRBJ2-7
cdr3_aa: CASSDQGSAYEQYF
cdr3_nt: TGTGCCAGCAGCGATCAGGGGAGTGCCTACGAGCAGTACTTC

v_call: TRBV11-3
clone_size: -
d_call: -
j_call: TRBJ2-2
cdr3_aa: CASSLSGRTGELFF
cdr3_nt: TGTGCCAGCAGCTTATCGGGCCGCACCGGGGAGCTGTTTTTT

v_call: TRBV7-8
clone_size: -
d_call: -
j_call: TRBJ2-1
cdr3_aa: CASSLLRAGNNEHFF
cdr3_nt: TGTGCCAGCAGCTTACTCCGGGCGGGGAACAATGAGCACTTCTTC

v_call: TRBV7-2
clone_size: few
d_call: -
j_call: TRBJ2-4
cdr3_aa: CASSLTGSWAGIQYF
cdr3_nt: TGTGCCAGCAGCTTAACAGGGTCTTGGGCCGGCATTCAGTACTTC

v_call: TRBV4-1
clone_size: -
d_call: TRBD1
j_call: TRBJ1-4
cdr3_aa: CASSQDQGANEKLFF
cdr3_nt: TGCGCCAGCAGCCAAGATCAGGGGGCGAATGAAAAACTGTTTTTT

v_call: TRBV7-8
clone_size: -
d_call: -
j_call: TRBJ2-3
cdr3_aa: CASSPDSARPTSTDTQYF
cdr3_nt: TGTGCCAGCAGTCCGGACAGCGCAAGACCAACCAGCACAGATACGCAGTATTTT

v_call: TRBV12-3/TRBV12-4
clone_size: -
d_call: -
j_call: TRBJ1-5
cdr3_aa: CASSGARGFQPQHF
cdr3_nt: TGTGCCAGCAGTGGCGCCCGGGGCTTTCAGCCCCAGCATTTT

v_call: TRBV18
clone_size: -
d_call: -
j_call: TRBJ2-1
cdr3_aa: CASSPGDSGYNEQFF
cdr3_nt: TGTGCCAGCTCACCTGGGGATAGCGGCTACAATGAGCAGTTCTTC

v_call: TRBV11-2
clone_size: -
d_call: -
j_call: TRBJ1-1
cdr3_aa: CASREVTGRGYTEAFF
cdr3_nt: TGTGCCAGCAGGGAGGTTACAGGGAGGGGGTACACTGAAGCTTTCTTT

v_call: TRBV10-3
clone_size: few
d_call: -
j_call: TRBJ2-3
cdr3_aa: CAIRRVGTDTQYF
cdr3_nt: TGTGCCATCAGGCGGGTGGGCACAGATACGCAGTATTTT

v_call: TRBV7-2
clone_size: many
d_call: -
j_call: TRBJ2-3
cdr3_aa: CASSFYDTQYF
cdr3_nt: TGTGCCAGCAGCTTTTACGATACGCAGTATTTT

v_call: TRBV6-6
clone_size: -
d_call: -
j_call: TRBJ2-1
cdr3_aa: CASSRQGTSSYNEQFF
cdr3_nt: TGTGCCAGCAGCCGGCAGGGAACGAGCTCCTACAATGAGCAGTTCTTC

v_call: TRBV20-1
clone_size: -
d_call: TRBD1
j_call: TRBJ1-4
cdr3_aa: CSAREPGTGGEKLFF
cdr3_nt: TGCAGTGCTAGAGAGCCCGGGACAGGTGGTGAAAAACTGTTTTTT

v_call: TRBV20-1
clone_size: -
d_call: -
j_call: TRBJ2-4
cdr3_aa: CSARGFGGLNGSAKNIQYF
cdr3_nt: TGCAGTGCTAGAGGATTCGGGGGATTGAATGGCTCGGCCAAAAACATTCAGTACTTC

v_call: TRBV12-3/TRBV12-4
clone_size: few
d_call: -
j_call: TRBJ1-1
cdr3_aa: CASRVVQTVNTEAFF
cdr3_nt: TGTGCCAGCAGAGTCGTCCAGACAGTGAACACTGAAGCTTTCTTT